The rows below give T cell receptor beta chains drawn from one sample of a study of T cell responses to AZD1222 COVID-19 vaccine. Only in-frame clones appear in the TCRdb table, and some are missing; sequencing was by immunoSEQ multiplex PCR. Here the sample spans more than 120,000 clones, approximately 90% being singletons. The sequencing here drew on peripheral blood, taken 28 days after the second AZD1222 dose. The receptors stem from an adult who received the AZD1222 COVID-19 vaccine. The CDR3 runs from the conserved cysteine through the conserved F or W. The order of the fields is V gene, J gene, CDR3 protein.

TRBV19	TRBJ1-1	CASSISDSGETEAFF
TRBV18	TRBJ2-6	CASSPQGPRSGANVLTF
TRBV28	TRBJ1-2	CASSLGVQNYGYTF
TRBV27	TRBJ2-1	CASSTLDFEQFF
TRBV29-1	TRBJ1-1	CSVEGATEAFF
TRBV2	TRBJ1-1	CASSGNTATF
TRBV11-2	TRBJ1-1	CASSLATGVNTEAFF
TRBV18	TRBJ1-1	CASSPGASNTEAFF
TRBV9	TRBJ2-7	CASSVDQESSYEQYF
TRBV15	TRBJ2-2	CATTTGQDHTGELFF
TRBV9	TRBJ2-2	CASSVVLAGSTGELFF
TRBV20-1	TRBJ1-6	CSAGPSTALHF
TRBV7-7	TRBJ2-7	CASSLASGNEQYF
TRBV15	TRBJ1-1	CATSRPRTGNTEAFF
TRBV27	TRBJ2-7	CASSRTGNYEQYF
TRBV6-6	TRBJ2-2	CASSYGGELFF
TRBV5-1	TRBJ2-4	CASSLGGTLDIQYF
TRBV3-1/TRBV3-2	TRBJ2-1	CASSPNKIGTSGNNEQFF
TRBV3-1/TRBV3-2	TRBJ1-3	CASSPSGAGNTIYF
TRBV30	TRBJ2-7	CASGQGASYEQYF
TRBV5-5	TRBJ1-1	CASSTNRGANTEAFF
TRBV2	TRBJ1-2	CASRAGGGIYGYTF
TRBV12-3/TRBV12-4	TRBJ1-1	CASSSQGNTEAFF
TRBV19	TRBJ1-5	CASSIGNQPQHF
TRBV3-1/TRBV3-2	TRBJ1-1	CASSQLGFGAEPEAFF
TRBV10-3	TRBJ1-2	CAISVKQGEPNYGYTF
TRBV5-1	TRBJ1-1	CASSPQGTEAFF
TRBV5-4	TRBJ2-2	CASSLLGGGTGELFF
TRBV7-9	TRBJ1-1	CASSSGPEAFF
TRBV3-1/TRBV3-2	TRBJ1-1	CASSRNRGQGTEAFF
TRBV7-8	TRBJ2-7	CASSSLRGVHEQYF